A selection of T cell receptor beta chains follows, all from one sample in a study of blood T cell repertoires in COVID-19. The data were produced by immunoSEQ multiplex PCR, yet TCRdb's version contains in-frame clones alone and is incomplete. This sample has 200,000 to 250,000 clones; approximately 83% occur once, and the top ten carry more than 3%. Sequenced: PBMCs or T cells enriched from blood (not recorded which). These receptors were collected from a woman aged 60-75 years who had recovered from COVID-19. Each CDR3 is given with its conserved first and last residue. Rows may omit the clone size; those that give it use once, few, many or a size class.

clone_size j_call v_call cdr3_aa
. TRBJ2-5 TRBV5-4 CASSLGGRGETQYF
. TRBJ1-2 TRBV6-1 CASIPGQGRGGYTF
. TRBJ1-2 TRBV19 CASSIAAPSGGYTF
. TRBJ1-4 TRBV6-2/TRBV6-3 CASSYTSGTYNEKLFF
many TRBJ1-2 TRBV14 CASSQVPGQGPPNYGYTF
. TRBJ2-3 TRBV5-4 CASSSGQGATDTQYF
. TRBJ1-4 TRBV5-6 CASSTPGTGKKLFF
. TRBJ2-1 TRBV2 CASSEGGQAESEQFF
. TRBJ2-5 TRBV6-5 CASSPRTSRQETQYF
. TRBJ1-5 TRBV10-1 CASSGVGTGRWPQHF
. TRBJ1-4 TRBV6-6 CASSYGGSNEKLFF
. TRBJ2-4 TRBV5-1 CASSSRDTKNIQYF
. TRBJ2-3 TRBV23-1 CASSSKGAGVDTQYF
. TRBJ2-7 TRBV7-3 CASSLSGGAEYEQYF
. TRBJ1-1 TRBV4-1 CASSQERGEGEAFF
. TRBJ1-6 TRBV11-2 CASSLGGGLSSPLHF
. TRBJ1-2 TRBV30 CAWSLTNNYGYTF
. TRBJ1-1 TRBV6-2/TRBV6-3 CASSSDRGIGMNTEAFF
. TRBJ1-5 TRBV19 CASSIDLSHYSNQPQHF
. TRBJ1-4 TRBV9 CASSVLPIHEKLFF
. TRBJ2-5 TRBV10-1 CASSPGEGGRETQYF
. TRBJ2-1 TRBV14 CASSRTSSYNEQFF
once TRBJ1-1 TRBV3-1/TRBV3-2 CASSLTLGTPLNTEAFF
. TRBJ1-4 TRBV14 CASSLGGANEKLFF
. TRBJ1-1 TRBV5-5 CASSLMRGPYTEAFF
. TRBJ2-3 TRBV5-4 CASSQWTGGRTDTQYF
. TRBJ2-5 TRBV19 CASSSTSGRYPPRETQYF
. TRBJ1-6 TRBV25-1 CASSERGQGRPPLHF
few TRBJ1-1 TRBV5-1 CASSLAGSNTEAFF
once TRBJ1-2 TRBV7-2 CASSHPRAGPLGYTF
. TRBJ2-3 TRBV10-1 CASSETSMDTQYF
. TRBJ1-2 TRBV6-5 CATQTGGRYGYTF
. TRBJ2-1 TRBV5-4 CASSLVTGGLQDEQFF
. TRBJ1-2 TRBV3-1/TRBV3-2 CASSQAGGAYGYTF
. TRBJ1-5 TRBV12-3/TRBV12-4 CASSLGSGQPQHF
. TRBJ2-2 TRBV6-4 CASSFSGGRNTGELFF
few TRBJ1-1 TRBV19 CASSTVLIGDTEAFF
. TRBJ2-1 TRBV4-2 CASSQRLAQYNEQFF
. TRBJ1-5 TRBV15 CATSRVFARTEIPVSNQPQHF
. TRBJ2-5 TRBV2 CASDNGQGHQETQYF
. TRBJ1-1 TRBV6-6 CASSYSISGNAEAFF
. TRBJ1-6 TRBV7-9 CASSLGQRDRHNSPLHF
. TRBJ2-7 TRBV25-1 CASSESGTGSSYEQYF
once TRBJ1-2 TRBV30 CAWSVSPGSGYTF